Reported below is one TCR beta chain. Antigen: not known. All the people who gave samples were healthy bone marrow donors. This sample stems from a study of cytomegalovirus exposure and HLA in healthy donors. Study findings and constraints: In a later analysis, common viral pathogens appeared linked to several of the most significant clusters. Researchers reportedly found TCR beta sequences accurately predicted most subjects' HLA-A and HLA-B alleles.

Germline-derived CDR1 and CDR2 are SGHRS and YFSETQ. Trimming cost V 4 bases and J 4 bases; bases outside gene matches: 11. This CDR3 region has 16 residues. This PCR relied on a set of 60 Vbeta primers and 13 Jbeta primers. This table comes from immunoSEQ multiplex PCR, and its TCRdb copy is limited to in-frame clones, with some not included. The sample yields approximately 150,000 clones, about three quarters seen once. The sequencing sample was made of PBMCs. This TCR was recovered from a man aged 25-45 years in good health and CMV-seropositive. The genes are TRBV5-1 and TRBJ2-1; 7 bases are shared with TRBD2. The CDR3 reads CASSAEYGGGYNEQFF. CDR3 in DNA: TGCGCCAGCAGCGCGGAGTATGGCGGGGGATACAATGAGCAGTTCTTC.